The TCR beta chain under discussion was sequenced for a study of T cell responses to AZD1222 COVID-19 vaccine. Germline CDR1 and CDR2: ENHRY and SYGVKD. The V gene end was trimmed by 6 bases and the J gene end by 5 bases; junction bases not matched to a gene: 4. The CDR3 totals 14 residues. Profiled with immunoSEQ multiplex PCR; TCRdb holds only in-frame clones, not every one. This table holds about 150,000 clones, roughly 90% found once. The TCR comes from an adult who received the AZD1222 COVID-19 vaccine. Here the sequenced sample was peripheral blood, taken 28 days after the second AZD1222 dose. The rearrangement uses TRBV10-3 and TRBJ1-6; 7 nucleotides agree with TRBD1. In DNA form, the CDR3 reads TGTGCCATCAGGTGGACAGGCGATAATTCACCCCTCCACTTT. Translating it yields CAIRWTGDNSPLHF.